The clone carrying this T cell receptor beta chain was detected a few times. Total RNA was extracted at no less than 5.5 micrograms per sample. This CDR3 is built from 14 residues. J was trimmed by 7 bases and V by 6 bases; bases with no gene match: 4. The germline V gene encodes CDR1 ENHRY and CDR2 SYGVKD. The data were obtained in a study of blood T cells in healthy people across ages. Study details: The capture of about one barcoded beta molecule per two T cells was achieved by template switching.

Next came a second PCR, run for about 6 to 12 cycles, which used a sample-barcoded 5' primer along with a J-beta primer mix. TCRdb re-called the 5' RACE reads through MiXCR, storing one row per CDR3 protein. Of 600,000 to 800,000 distinct CDR3 sequences detected, roughly half appear once; the ten largest clones hold approximately 13%. V and J are TRBV10-3 and TRBJ2-1; the match to TRBD2 covers 12 bases. This receptor was identified in an elderly woman in good health. The sequenced material came from blood. The CDR3 nucleotides are TGTGCCATCAGCCAAGGACTAGCGGGAAATGAGCAGTTCTTC. Residues: CAISQGLAGNEQFF.